Here is one T cell receptor (beta chain) with its context. The V and J ends lost 1 base and 5 bases, in that order; junction bases with no gene match: 8. This CDR3 region has 16 residues. Germline V gene data show CDR1 as LGHDT and CDR2 as YNNKEL (reference sequence). The data are from a study of blood T cells in healthy people across ages. For the second PCR, which ran for roughly 6 to 11 cycles, a sample-barcoded 5' primer and a J-beta primer mix were used. TCRdb called the 5' RACE reads again in MiXCR, with one record for every CDR3 protein. The sample shows approximately 2,000,000 distinct CDR3 sequences, about two fifths of them seen only once.

This chain uses TRBV3-1 with TRBJ2-5; 9 bases agree with TRBD2. Sequences were obtained from blood. This TCR was sampled from a human donor in good health. CDR3 in amino acids: CASSQVGGGAWETQYF. The CDR3 DNA sequence: TGTGCCAGCAGCCAAGTCGGCGGGGGGGCCTGGGAGACCCAGTACTTC.